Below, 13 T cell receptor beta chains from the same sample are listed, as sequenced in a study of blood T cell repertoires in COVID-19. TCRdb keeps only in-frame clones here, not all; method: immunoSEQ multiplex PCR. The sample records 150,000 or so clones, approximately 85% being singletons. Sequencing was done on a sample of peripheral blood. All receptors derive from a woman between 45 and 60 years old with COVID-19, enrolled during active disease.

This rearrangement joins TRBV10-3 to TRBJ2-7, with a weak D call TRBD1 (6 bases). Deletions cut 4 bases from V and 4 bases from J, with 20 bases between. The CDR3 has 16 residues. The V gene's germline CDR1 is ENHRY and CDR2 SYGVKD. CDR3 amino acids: CAISGGPEGAPYEQYF. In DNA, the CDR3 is TGTGCCATCAGTGGGGGGCCGGAAGGGGCCCCATACGAGCAGTACTTC.

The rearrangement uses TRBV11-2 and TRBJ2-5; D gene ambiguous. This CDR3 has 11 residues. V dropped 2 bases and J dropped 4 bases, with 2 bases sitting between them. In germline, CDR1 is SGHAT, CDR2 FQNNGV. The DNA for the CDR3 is TGTGCCAGCAGCTTACGAGAGACCCAGTACTTC. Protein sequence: CASSLRETQYF. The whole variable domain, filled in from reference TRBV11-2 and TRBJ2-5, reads EAGVAQSPRYKIIEKRQSVAFWCNPISGHATLYWYQQILGQGPKLLIQFQNNGVVDDSQLPKDRFSAERLKGVDSTLKIQPAKLEDSAVYLCASSLRETQYFGPGTRLLVL.

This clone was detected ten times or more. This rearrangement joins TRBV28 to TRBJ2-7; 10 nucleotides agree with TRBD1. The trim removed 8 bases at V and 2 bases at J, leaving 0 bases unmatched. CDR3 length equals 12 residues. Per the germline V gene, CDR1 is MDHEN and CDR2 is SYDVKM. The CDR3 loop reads CASGQGAYEQYF. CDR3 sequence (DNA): TGTGCCAGCGGACAGGGGGCCTACGAGCAGTACTTC.

In DNA form, the CDR3 reads TGTGCCAGCCACCGGACTGGCGGGGGCCTGGGGGATACGCAGTATTTT. This encodes CASHRTGGGLGDTQYF. The chain couples TRBV27 to TRBJ2-3; a weak D match, TRBD2 (7 bases). V was pared by 8 bases and J by 6 bases, with 24 bases between. Germline V gene lookup returns CDR1 MNHEY and CDR2 SMNVEV (reference sequence). The CDR3 extends over 16 amino acids.

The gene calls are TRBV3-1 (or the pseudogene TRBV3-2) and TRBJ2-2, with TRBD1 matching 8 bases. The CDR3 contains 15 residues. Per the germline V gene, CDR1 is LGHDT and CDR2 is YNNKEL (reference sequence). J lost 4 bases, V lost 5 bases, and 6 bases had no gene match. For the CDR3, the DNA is TGTGCCAGCAGCAACCCCGGGACAGGCACCGGGGAGCTGTTTTTT. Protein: CASSNPGTGTGELFF.

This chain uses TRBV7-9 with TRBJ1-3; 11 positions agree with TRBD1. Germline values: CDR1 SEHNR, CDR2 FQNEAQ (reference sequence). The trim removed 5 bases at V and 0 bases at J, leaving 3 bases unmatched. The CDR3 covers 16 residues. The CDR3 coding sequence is TGTGCCAGCAGCCGGACAGGGGGCATCTCTGGAAACACCATATATTTT. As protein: CASSRTGGISGNTIYF.

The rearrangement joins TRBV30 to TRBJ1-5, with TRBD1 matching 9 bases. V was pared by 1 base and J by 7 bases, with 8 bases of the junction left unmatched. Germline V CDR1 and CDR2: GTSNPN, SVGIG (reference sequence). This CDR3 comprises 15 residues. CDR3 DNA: TGTGCCTGGAGTGCGAACAGGGGGCTCGGGCAGCCCCAGCATTTT. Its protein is CAWSANRGLGQPQHF.

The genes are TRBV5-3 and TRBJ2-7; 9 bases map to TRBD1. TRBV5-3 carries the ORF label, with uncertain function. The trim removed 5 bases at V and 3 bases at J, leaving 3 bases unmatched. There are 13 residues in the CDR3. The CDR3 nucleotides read TGTGCCAGAAGTCGGGACAGGGACTACGAGCAGTACTTC. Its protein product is CARSRDRDYEQYF.

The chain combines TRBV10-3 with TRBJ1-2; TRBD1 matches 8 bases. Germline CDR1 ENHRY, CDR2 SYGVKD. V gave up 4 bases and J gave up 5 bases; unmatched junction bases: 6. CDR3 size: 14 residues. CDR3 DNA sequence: TGTGCCATCAGTGGGCAGGGGGCGCCGTATGGCTACACCTTC. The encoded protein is CAISGQGAPYGYTF.

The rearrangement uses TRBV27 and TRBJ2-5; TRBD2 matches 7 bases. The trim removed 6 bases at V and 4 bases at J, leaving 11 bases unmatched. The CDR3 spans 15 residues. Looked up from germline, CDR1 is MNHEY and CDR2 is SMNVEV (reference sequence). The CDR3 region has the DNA TGTGCCAGCAGACTCCGCCCGGGGACTATAGAGACCCAGTACTTC. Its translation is CASRLRPGTIETQYF.

In nucleotides, the CDR3 is TGTGCCAGTAGAGGCCTAGCGGGGGGAATTGACAATGAGCAGTTCTTC. It yields the protein CASRGLAGGIDNEQFF. The chain is built from TRBV19 and TRBJ2-1; TRBD2 matches at 11 bases. The CDR3 contains 16 residues. J gave up 5 bases and V 6 bases, and 9 bases lay outside the gene matches. Germline CDR1 LNHDA, CDR2 SQIVND (reference sequence).

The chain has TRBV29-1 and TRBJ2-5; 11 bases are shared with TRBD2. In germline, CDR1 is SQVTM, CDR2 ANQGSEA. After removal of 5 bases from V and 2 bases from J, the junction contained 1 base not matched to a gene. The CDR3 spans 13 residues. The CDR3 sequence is CSVRLAGQETQYF. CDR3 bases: TGCAGCGTTCGACTAGCGGGGCAAGAGACCCAGTACTTC.

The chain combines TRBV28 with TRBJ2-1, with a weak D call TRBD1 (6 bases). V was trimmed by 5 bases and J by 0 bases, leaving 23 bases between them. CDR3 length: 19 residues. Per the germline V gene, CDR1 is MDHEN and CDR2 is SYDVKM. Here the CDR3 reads CASSKQRIRGSYSYNEQFF. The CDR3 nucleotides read TGTGCCAGCAGTAAACAGAGAATCAGGGGTAGTTACTCCTACAATGAGCAGTTCTTC.